The entry below gives a single T cell receptor (beta chain) sequence along with its context. Its antigen is unidentified. V lost 8 bases and J lost 5; bases outside the gene matches: 11. This CDR3 has 15 amino acids. Looked up from germline, CDR1 is MNHNS and CDR2 is SASEGT. These data come from a study of cytomegalovirus exposure and HLA in healthy donors. Study results and limitations: TCR beta sequences reportedly predicted most subjects' HLA-A and HLA-B alleles accurately.

PCR employed 60 Vbeta and 13 Jbeta primers. Generated by immunoSEQ multiplex PCR, the TCRdb table keeps only in-frame clones and is missing some. The sample lists 100,000 to 150,000 clones, around 73% occurring once. The chain has TRBV6-1 and TRBJ2-3; 9 nucleotides line up with TRBD2. The sequencing sample was made of PBMCs. The origin of this receptor is a female donor in good health and CMV-seronegative. The CDR3 DNA sequence: TGTGCCAGCGTTCTAGCGGGACTCAGGGGAGATACGCAGTATTTT. Protein sequence: CASVLAGLRGDTQYF.